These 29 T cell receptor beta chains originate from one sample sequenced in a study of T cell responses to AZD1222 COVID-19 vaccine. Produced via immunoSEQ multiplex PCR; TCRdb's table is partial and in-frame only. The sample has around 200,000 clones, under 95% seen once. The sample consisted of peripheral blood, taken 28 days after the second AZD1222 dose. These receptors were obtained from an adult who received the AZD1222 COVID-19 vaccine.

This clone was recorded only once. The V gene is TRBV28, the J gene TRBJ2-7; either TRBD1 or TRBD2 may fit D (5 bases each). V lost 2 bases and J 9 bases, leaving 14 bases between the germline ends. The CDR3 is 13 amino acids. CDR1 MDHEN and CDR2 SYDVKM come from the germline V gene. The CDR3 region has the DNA TGTGCCAGCAGTTTAGGGGGTCCAGGCACGCAGTACTTC. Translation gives CASSLGGPGTQYF.

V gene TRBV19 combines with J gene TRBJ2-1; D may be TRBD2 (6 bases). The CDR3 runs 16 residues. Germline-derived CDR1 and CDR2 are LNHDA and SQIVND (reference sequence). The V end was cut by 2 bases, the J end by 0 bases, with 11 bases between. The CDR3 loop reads CASSIMGLSSYNEQFF. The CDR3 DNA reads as TGTGCCAGTAGTATAATGGGACTTAGCTCCTACAATGAGCAGTTCTTC. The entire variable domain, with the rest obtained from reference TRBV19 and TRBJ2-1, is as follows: DGGITQSPKYLFRKEGQNVTLSCEQNLNHDAMYWYRQDPGQGLRLIYYSQIVNDFQKGDIAEGYSVSREKKESFPLTVTSAQKNPTAFYLCASSIMGLSSYNEQFFGPGTRLTVL.

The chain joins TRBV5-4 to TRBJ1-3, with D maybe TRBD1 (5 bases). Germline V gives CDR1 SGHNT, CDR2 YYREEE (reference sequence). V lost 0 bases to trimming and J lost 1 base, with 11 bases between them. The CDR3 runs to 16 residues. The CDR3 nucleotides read TGTGCCAGCAGCTTGGACGGTACAGGATCTGGAAACACCATATATTTT. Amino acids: CASSLDGTGSGNTIYF.

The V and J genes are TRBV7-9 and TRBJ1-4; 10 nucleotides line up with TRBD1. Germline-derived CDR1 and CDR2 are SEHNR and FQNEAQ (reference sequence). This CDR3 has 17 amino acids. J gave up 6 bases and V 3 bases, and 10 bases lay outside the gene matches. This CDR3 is CASSFLLPTGGDEKLFF. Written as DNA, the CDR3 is TGTGCCAGCAGCTTCCTACTTCCGACAGGGGGCGATGAAAAACTGTTTTTT. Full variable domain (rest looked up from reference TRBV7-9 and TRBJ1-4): DTGVSQNPRHKITKRGQNVTFRCDPISEHNRLYWYRQTLGQGPEFLTYFQNEAQLEKSRLLSDRFSAERPKGSFSTLEIQRTEQGDSAMYLCASSFLLPTGGDEKLFFGSGTQLSVL.

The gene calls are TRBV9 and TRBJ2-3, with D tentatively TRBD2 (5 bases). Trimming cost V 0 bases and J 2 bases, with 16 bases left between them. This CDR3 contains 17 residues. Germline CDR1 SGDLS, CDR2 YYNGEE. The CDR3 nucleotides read TGTGCCAGCAGCGTAGCTCTAGCAGCATCTTACACAGATACGCAGTATTTT. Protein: CASSVALAASYTDTQYF.

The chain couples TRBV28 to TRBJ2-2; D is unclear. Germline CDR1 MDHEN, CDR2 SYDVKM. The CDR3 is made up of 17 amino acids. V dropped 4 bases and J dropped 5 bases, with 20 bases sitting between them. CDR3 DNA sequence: TGTGCCAGCAGTTCCACAGTCCTTGCTTCGACGACCGGGGAGCTGTTTTTT. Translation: CASSSTVLASTTGELFF.

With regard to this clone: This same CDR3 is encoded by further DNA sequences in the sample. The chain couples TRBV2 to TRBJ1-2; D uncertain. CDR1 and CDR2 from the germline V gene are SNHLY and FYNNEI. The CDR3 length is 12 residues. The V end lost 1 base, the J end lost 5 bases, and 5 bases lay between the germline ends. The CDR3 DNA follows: TGTGCCAGCAGTGAAGGGAATTATGGCTACACCTTC. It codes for CASSEGNYGYTF.

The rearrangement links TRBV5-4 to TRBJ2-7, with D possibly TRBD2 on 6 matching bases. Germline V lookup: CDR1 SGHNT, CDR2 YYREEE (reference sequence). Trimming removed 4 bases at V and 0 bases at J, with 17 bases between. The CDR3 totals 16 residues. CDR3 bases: TGTGCCAGCAGCCCCGGACATTCGGGGGTCTCCTACGAGCAGTACTTC. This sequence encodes CASSPGHSGVSYEQYF. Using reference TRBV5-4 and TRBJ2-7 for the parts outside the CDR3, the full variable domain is ETGVTQSPTHLIKTRGQQVTLRCSSQSGHNTVSWYQQALGQGPQFIFQYYREEENGRGNFPPRFSGLQFPNYSSELNVNALELDDSALYLCASSPGHSGVSYEQYFGPGTRLTVT.

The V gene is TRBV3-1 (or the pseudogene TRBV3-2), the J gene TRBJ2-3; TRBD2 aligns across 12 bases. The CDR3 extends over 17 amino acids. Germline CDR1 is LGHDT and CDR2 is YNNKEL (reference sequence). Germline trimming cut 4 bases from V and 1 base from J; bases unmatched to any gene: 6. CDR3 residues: CASSPYRTSGGTDTQYF. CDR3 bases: TGTGCCAGCAGCCCATATCGGACTAGCGGGGGCACAGATACGCAGTATTTT.

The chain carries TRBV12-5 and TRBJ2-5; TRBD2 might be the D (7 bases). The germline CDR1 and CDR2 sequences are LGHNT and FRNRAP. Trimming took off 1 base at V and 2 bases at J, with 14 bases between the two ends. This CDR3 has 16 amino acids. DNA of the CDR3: TGTGCTAGTGGTTTGGGGGCAAGGGGGGGACAAGAGACCCAGTACTTC. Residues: CASGLGARGGQETQYF.

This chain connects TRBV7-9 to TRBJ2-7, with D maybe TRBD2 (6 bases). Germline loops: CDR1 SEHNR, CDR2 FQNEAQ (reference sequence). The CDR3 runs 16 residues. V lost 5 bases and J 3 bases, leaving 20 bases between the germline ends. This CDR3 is CASSPRLEGYDYEQYF. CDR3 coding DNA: TGTGCCAGCAGCCCCAGACTGGAGGGGTACGACTACGAGCAGTACTTC.

CDR3 nucleotide sequence: TGTGCCAGCAGCTTAGATGCCCCCGGTGAGGGACAGGGGAGGGAGACCCAGTACTTC. This gives the protein CASSLDAPGEGQGRETQYF. The rearrangement links TRBV11-3 to TRBJ2-5; 10 bases match TRBD1. The length of the CDR3 is 19 residues. After removal of 0 bases from V and 5 bases from J, the junction contained 15 bases not matched to a gene. Germline values: CDR1 SGHNT, CDR2 YENEEA. The full variable domain, rest sourced from reference TRBV11-3 and TRBJ2-5, is EAGVVQSPRYKIIEKKQPVAFWCNPISGHNTLYWYLQNLGQGPELLIRYENEEAVDDSQLPKDRFSAERLKGVDSTLKIQPAELGDSAVYLCASSLDAPGEGQGRETQYFGPGTRLLVL.

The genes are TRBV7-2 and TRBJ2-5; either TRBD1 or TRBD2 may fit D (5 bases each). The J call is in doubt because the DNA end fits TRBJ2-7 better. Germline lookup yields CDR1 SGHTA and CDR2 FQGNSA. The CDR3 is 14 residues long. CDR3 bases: TGTGCCAGCAGCTTAAGTTCGGGGCTCTACGAGCAGTACTTC. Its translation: CASSLSSGLYEQYF.

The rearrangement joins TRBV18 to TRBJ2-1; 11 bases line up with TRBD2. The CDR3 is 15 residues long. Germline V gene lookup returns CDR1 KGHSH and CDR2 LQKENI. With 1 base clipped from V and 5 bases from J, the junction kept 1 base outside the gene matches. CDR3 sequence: CASSPLAGGDNEQFF. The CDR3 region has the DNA TGTGCCAGCTCACCACTAGCGGGGGGGGACAATGAGCAGTTCTTC.

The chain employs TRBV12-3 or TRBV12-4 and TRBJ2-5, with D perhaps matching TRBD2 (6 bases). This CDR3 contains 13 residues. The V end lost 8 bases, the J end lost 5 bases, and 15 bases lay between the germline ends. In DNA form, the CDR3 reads TGTGCCAGCGGAGGGTTGGAGGGCGAGACCCAGTACTTC. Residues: CASGGLEGETQYF.

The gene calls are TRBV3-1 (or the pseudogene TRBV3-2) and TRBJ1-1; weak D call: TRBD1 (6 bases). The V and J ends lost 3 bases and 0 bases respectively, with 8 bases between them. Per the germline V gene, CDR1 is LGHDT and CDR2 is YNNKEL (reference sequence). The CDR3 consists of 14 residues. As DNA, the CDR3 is TGTGCCAGCAGCCAGGGACACATGAACACTGAAGCTTTCTTT. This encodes CASSQGHMNTEAFF.

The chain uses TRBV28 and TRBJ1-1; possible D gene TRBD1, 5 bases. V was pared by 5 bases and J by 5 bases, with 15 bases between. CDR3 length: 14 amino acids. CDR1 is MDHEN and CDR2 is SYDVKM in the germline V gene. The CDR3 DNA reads TGTGCCAGCAGTGGGTTGAGGGGTTTGACTGAAGCTTTCTTT. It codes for CASSGLRGLTEAFF.

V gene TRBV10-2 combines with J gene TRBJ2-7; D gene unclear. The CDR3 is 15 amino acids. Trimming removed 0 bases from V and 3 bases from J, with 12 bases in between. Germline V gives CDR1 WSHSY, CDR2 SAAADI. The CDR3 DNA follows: TGCGCCAGCAGTGAGTCGATAGGTGGCTACTACGAGCAGTACTTC. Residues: CASSESIGGYYEQYF.

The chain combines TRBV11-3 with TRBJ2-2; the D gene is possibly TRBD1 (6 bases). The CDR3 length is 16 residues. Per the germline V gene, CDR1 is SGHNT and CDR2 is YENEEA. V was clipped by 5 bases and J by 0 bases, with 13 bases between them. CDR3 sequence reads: CASSPRTASNTGELFF. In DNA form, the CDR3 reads TGTGCCAGCAGCCCACGGACAGCTTCGAACACCGGGGAGCTGTTTTTT. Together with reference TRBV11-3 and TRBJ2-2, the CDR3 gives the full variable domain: EAGVVQSPRYKIIEKKQPVAFWCNPISGHNTLYWYLQNLGQGPELLIRYENEEAVDDSQLPKDRFSAERLKGVDSTLKIQPAELGDSAVYLCASSPRTASNTGELFFGEGSRLTVL.

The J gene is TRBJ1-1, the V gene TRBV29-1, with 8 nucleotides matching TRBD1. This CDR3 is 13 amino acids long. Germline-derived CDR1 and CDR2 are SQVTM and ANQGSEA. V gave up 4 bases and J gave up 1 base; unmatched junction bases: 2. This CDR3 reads CSVATGGNTEAFF. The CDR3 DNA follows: TGCAGCGTTGCAACAGGGGGGAACACTGAAGCTTTCTTT.

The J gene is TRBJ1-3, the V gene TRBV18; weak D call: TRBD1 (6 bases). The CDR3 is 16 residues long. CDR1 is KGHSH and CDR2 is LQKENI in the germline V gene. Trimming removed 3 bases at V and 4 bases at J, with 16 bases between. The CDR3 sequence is CASSPRTEHLGNTIYF. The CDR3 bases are TGTGCCAGCTCACCCCGGACAGAACATCTCGGAAACACCATATATTTT.

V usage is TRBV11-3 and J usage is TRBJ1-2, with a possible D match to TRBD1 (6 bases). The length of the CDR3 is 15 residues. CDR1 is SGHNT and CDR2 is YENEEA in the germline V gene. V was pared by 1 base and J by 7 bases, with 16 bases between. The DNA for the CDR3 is TGTGCCAGCAGCTTAGGAGGGGGTGATGAAGTTGGCTACACCTTC. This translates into CASSLGGGDEVGYTF. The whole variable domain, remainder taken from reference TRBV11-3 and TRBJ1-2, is EAGVVQSPRYKIIEKKQPVAFWCNPISGHNTLYWYLQNLGQGPELLIRYENEEAVDDSQLPKDRFSAERLKGVDSTLKIQPAELGDSAVYLCASSLGGGDEVGYTFGSGTRLTVV.

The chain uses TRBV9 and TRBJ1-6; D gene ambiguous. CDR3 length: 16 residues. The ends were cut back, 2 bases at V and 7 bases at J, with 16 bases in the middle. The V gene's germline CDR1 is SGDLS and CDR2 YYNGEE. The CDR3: CASSVHAVPGNSPLHF. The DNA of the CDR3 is TGTGCCAGCAGCGTTCACGCTGTTCCGGGAAATTCACCCCTCCACTTT. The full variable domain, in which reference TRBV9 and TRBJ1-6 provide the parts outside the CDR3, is DSGVTQTPKHLITATGQRVTLRCSPRSGDLSVYWYQQSLDQGLQFLIQYYNGEERAKGNILERFSAQQFPDLHSELNLSSLELGDSALYFCASSVHAVPGNSPLHFGNGTRLTVT.

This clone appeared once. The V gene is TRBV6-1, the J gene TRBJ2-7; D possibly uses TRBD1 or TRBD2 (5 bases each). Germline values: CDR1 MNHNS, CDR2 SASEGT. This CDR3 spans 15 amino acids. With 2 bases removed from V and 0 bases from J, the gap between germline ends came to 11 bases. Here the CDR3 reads CASSERDGDSYEQYF. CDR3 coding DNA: TGTGCCAGCAGTGAAAGGGACGGTGACTCCTACGAGCAGTACTTC.

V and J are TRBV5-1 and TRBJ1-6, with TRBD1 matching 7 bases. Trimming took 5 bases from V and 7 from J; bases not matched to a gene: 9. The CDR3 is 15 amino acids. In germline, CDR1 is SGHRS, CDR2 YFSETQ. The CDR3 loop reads CASRRTTGWNSPLHF. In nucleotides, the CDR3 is TGCGCCAGCAGACGAACGACAGGGTGGAATTCACCCCTCCACTTT.

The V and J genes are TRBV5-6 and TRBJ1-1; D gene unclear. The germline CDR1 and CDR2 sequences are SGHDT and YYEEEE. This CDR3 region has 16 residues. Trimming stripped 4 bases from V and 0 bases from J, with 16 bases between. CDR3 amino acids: CASSIVELGMNTEAFF. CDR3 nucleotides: TGTGCCAGCAGCATTGTGGAGTTGGGGATGAACACTGAAGCTTTCTTT.

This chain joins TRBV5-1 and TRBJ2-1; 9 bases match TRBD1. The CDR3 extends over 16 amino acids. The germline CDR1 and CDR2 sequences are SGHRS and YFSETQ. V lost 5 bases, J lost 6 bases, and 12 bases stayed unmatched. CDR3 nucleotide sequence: TGCGCCAGCAGTCCCCGGGACAGGGTTAGCGCCAATGAGCAGTTCTTC. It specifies CASSPRDRVSANEQFF.

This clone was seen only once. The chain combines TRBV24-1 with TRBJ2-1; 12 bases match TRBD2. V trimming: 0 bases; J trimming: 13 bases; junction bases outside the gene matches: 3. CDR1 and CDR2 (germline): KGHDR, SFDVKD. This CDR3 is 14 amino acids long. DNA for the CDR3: TGTGCCACCAGTGATTTGGCTAGCGGGAGGGTTCAGTTCTTC. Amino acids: CATSDLASGRVQFF.

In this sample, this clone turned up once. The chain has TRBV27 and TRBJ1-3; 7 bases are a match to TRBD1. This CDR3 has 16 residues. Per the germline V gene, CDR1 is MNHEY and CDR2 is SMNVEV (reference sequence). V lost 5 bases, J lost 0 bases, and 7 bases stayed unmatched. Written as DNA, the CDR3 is TGTGCCAGCAGTCGGGGACAGTACCCCTCTGGAAACACCATATATTTT. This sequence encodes CASSRGQYPSGNTIYF.